These T cell receptor beta chains were read from a single sample in a study of OX40 agonist ivuxolimab in advanced cancers. Profiling relied on immunoSEQ multiplex PCR, and the TCRdb table lists in-frame clones only, not all of them. The sample has about 50,000 clones; roughly nine tenths are singletons. The specimen comprised CD4+ or CD8+ T cells sorted from blood, sampled in a trial of the OX40 agonist ivuxolimab. These receptor sequences come from an adult with an advanced solid tumor such as melanoma, head and neck, liver or kidney cancer. Both conserved end residues are part of each CDR3. The D gene is left open where the match is weak. The listing skips clone size in some rows; elsewhere it reads once, few, many or a size class.

.	TRBV5-8	TRBJ1-2	.	CASSFRGGAGYTF	TGTGCCAGCAGCTTCAGAGGAGGTGCTGGCTACACCTTC
.	TRBV28	TRBJ1-5	.	CASRRQFYSNQPQHF	TGTGCCAGCAGACGACAATTCTATAGCAATCAGCCCCAGCATTTT
.	TRBV5-1	TRBJ2-3	.	CASRPSESTDTQYF	TGCGCCAGCCGACCTAGTGAGAGCACAGATACGCAGTATTTT
.	TRBV6-6	TRBJ2-7	.	CASTTSGYEQYF	TGTGCCAGCACGACGAGCGGGTACGAGCAGTACTTC
.	TRBV5-5	TRBJ1-1	.	CASTNWDAMNTEAFF	TGTGCCAGCACCAACTGGGACGCCATGAACACTGAAGCTTTCTTT
.	TRBV4-3	TRBJ2-3	TRBD2	CASSQETSGSGDTQYF	TGCGCCAGCAGCCAAGAAACTAGCGGGAGTGGGGATACGCAGTATTTT
.	TRBV15	TRBJ2-2	.	CATSRVWVAGELFF	TGTGCCACCAGCAGAGTTTGGGTGGCCGGGGAGCTGTTTTTT
.	TRBV7-8	TRBJ1-2	TRBD1	CASSPAPGQGNGYTF	TGTGCCAGCAGCCCCGCCCCGGGACAGGGGAATGGCTACACCTTC
.	TRBV6-7	TRBJ1-5	.	CASIRVGDSNQPQHF	TGTGCCAGCATTCGGGTTGGCGATAGCAATCAGCCCCAGCATTTT
.	TRBV11-2	TRBJ2-2	.	CASSFGVGTGELFF	TGTGCCAGCAGCTTTGGGGTAGGAACCGGGGAGCTGTTTTTT
.	TRBV5-6	TRBJ1-1	.	CASSLTTGRDEAFF	TGTGCCAGCAGCTTGACTACAGGACGGGATGAAGCTTTCTTT
.	TRBV11-3	TRBJ2-3	TRBD2	CASSPGTSGGTDTQYF	TGTGCCAGCAGCCCCGGGACTAGCGGGGGTACAGATACGCAGTATTTT
.	TRBV7-9	TRBJ1-6	TRBD1	CASSELFQGVLDSPLHF	TGTGCCAGCAGCGAATTATTCCAGGGGGTTCTAGATTCACCCCTCCACTTT
.	TRBV27	TRBJ1-1	.	CASSLSMNTEAFF	TGTGCCAGCAGTTTATCTATGAACACTGAAGCTTTCTTT
.	TRBV27	TRBJ2-2	.	CASLLATNTGELFF	TGTGCCAGCCTTCTAGCGACGAACACCGGGGAGCTGTTTTTT
.	TRBV5-1	TRBJ2-7	.	CASSLEGLGYEQYF	TGCGCCAGCAGCTTGGAAGGATTGGGCTACGAGCAGTACTTC
.	TRBV7-9	TRBJ1-1	.	CASTKLSEAFF	TGTGCCAGCACCAAGCTGTCTGAAGCTTTCTTT
.	TRBV7-9	TRBJ1-2	.	CASTEKFYGYTF	TGTGCCAGCACCGAGAAGTTCTATGGCTACACCTTC
once	TRBV15	TRBJ2-1	TRBD1	CATMGQSSYNEQFF	TGTGCCACCATGGGACAGAGCTCCTACAATGAGCAGTTCTTC
.	TRBV7-2	TRBJ2-7	TRBD2	CASSLASGYIFSSYEQYF	TGTGCCAGCAGCTTAGCTAGCGGGTATATATTTAGCTCCTACGAGCAGTACTTC
.	TRBV27	TRBJ1-6	.	CASSFIALNSPLHF	TGTGCCAGCAGTTTTATAGCGCTCAATTCACCCCTCCACTTT
.	TRBV19	TRBJ1-1	.	CASSKMAGEFETEAFF	TGTGCCAGTAGTAAGATGGCAGGGGAGTTTGAAACTGAAGCTTTCTTT
.	TRBV6-6	TRBJ1-5	.	CASRPTFNQPQHF	TGTGCCAGCAGGCCCACCTTTAACCAGCCCCAGCATTTT
.	TRBV5-6	TRBJ1-1	.	CASSLTGGAVNTEAFF	TGTGCCAGCAGCCTGACGGGGGGCGCGGTGAACACTGAAGCTTTCTTT
.	TRBV13	TRBJ2-5	TRBD1	CASSHGQGIETQYF	TGTGCCAGCAGCCATGGACAGGGAATAGAGACCCAGTACTTC
.	TRBV19	TRBJ2-2	TRBD1	CASRGGVGELFF	TGTGCCAGCCGAGGGGGCGTCGGGGAGCTGTTTTTT
.	TRBV4-3	TRBJ2-7	TRBD2	CASSQETSGGYEQYF	TGCGCCAGCAGCCAAGAAACTAGCGGGGGATACGAGCAGTACTTC
.	TRBV4-1	TRBJ2-3	.	CASSQEGLTVFTDTQYF	TGCGCCAGCAGCCAAGAAGGTCTTACAGTTTTTACAGATACGCAGTATTTT
medium-sized	TRBV27	TRBJ1-1	.	CASAGRQYTEAFF	TGTGCCAGCGCCGGGAGACAGTACACTGAAGCTTTCTTT
.	TRBV7-8	TRBJ1-5	.	CASSLEGNDNQPQHF	TGTGCCAGCAGCTTAGAGGGAAACGACAATCAGCCCCAGCATTTT
few	TRBV19	TRBJ2-7	TRBD2	CASRLAGYEGLYEQYF	TGTGCCAGTAGACTAGCGGGATACGAGGGACTTTACGAGCAGTACTTC
.	TRBV7-8	TRBJ2-7	.	CASSAPLEQYF	TGTGCCAGCAGCGCCCCCCTCGAGCAGTACTTC
.	TRBV9	TRBJ1-1	.	CASSGGALNTEAFF	TGTGCCAGCAGCGGGGGGGCGCTGAACACTGAAGCTTTCTTT
once	TRBV7-6	TRBJ2-3	.	CASSFTGASTDTQYF	TGTGCCAGCAGCTTCACGGGGGCTAGCACAGATACGCAGTATTTT
.	TRBV7-9	TRBJ2-4	.	CASSPGGLAKNIQYF	TGTGCCAGCAGCCCCGGGGGACTAGCCAAAAACATTCAGTACTTC
.	TRBV10-3	TRBJ1-5	.	CAIGGDYSNQPQHF	TGTGCCATCGGTGGAGATTATAGCAATCAGCCCCAGCATTTT
once	TRBV7-8	TRBJ2-5	TRBD2	CASSRPGLALQETQYF	TGTGCCAGCAGCCGACCGGGACTAGCGTTGCAAGAGACCCAGTACTTC
.	TRBV6-5	TRBJ1-2	.	CASSYTQHNYGYTF	TGTGCCAGCAGTTACACTCAGCATAACTATGGCTACACCTTC
.	TRBV5-1	TRBJ2-1	TRBD2	CASSLAGVGDEQFF	TGCGCCAGCAGCTTAGCGGGAGTAGGGGATGAGCAGTTCTTC
.	TRBV6-6	TRBJ1-2	.	CASGQGTPDGYTF	TGTGCCAGCGGGCAGGGGACCCCCGATGGCTACACCTTC
.	TRBV7-3	TRBJ2-1	TRBD2	CASSLNPGLAGAGEQFF	TGTGCCAGCAGCTTAAATCCGGGACTAGCGGGAGCCGGGGAGCAGTTCTTC
few	TRBV19	TRBJ1-2	.	CASSMMSGLSYGYTF	TGTGCCAGTAGTATGATGTCGGGTCTTAGCTATGGCTACACCTTC
.	TRBV28	TRBJ2-1	TRBD2	CASSWSGVNEQFF	TGTGCCAGCAGTTGGAGCGGGGTGAATGAGCAGTTCTTC